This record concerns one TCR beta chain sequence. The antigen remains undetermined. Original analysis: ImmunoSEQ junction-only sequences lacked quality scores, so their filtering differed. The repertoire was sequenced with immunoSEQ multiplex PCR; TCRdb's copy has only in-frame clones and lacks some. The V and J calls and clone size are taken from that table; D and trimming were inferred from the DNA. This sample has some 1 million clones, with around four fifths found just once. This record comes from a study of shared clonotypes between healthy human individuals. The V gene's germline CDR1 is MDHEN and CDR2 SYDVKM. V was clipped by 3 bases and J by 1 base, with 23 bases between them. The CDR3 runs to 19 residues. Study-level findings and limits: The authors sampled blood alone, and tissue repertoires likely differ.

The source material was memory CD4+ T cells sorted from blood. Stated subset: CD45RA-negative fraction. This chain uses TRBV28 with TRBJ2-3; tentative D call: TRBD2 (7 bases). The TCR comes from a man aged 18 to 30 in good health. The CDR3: CASSFAGGRRGSRTDTQYF. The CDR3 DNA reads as TGTGCCAGCAGTTTCGCTGGGGGCAGGCGGGGGAGCCGCACAGATACGCAGTATTTT.